This T cell receptor beta chain was profiled in a study of T cell clonality in common variable immunodeficiency. The repertoire was sequenced with immunoSEQ multiplex PCR; TCRdb's copy has only in-frame clones and lacks some. Observed in the sample are about 43,000 clones, none of them singletons. This clone was found many times. The missing CDR3 end, 3 residues past where the read stops, is filled in from the germline J gene. Germline lookup yields CDR1 GTSNPN and CDR2 SVGIG (reference sequence). Trimming stripped 1 base from V and 1 base from J, with 7 bases between. The CDR3 totals 14 residues. This clonotype originated in a person between 18 and 75 years old in good health. The chain combines TRBV30 with TRBJ2-2, with a possible D match to TRBD2 (5 bases). The specimen was peripheral blood mononuclear cells. CDR3 region: CAWSARGNTGELFF. The covered CDR3 bases are TGTGCCTGGAGTGCCCGGGGGAACACCGGGGAG.